Below, 10 T cell receptor beta chains from the same sample are listed, as sequenced in a study of early T cells in non-severe SARS-CoV-2 infection (dated by TCRdb to the early 2020s). The protocol used for the library was 5' RACE. Sequencing relied on a NextSeq 500. TCRdb cleaned the public reads at Q25 with fastp, built clones with MiXCR and kept in-frame beta chains. Each record represents a unique CDR3 protein, reported with the most common genes and DNA among its rows. The sample data list around 30,000 distinct CDR3 sequences, and around 5.1% of these were observed just once. The ten most abundant clones make up around 24% of the sample. Sequenced material: whole blood. These receptors originate from an adult who was a healthcare worker with PCR-confirmed SARS-CoV-2 infection or an uninfected control (not recorded which).

This clonotype was observed many times. This sequence joins TRBV5-4 and TRBJ2-1; unclear D gene. The CDR3 spans 14 residues. Looked up from germline, CDR1 is SGHNT and CDR2 is YYREEE (reference sequence). The germline V and J ends were trimmed by 3 bases and 3 bases, with 10 bases remaining between them. The chain's CDR3 is CASSSIEIYNEQFF. The CDR3 DNA sequence: TGTGCCAGCAGCTCAATAGAGATCTACAATGAGCAGTTCTTC.

To note about this clonotype: A read error may be the cause here, since a much bigger clone is one base away. V and J are TRBV11-3 and TRBJ1-1, with unresolved D. The CDR3 is 13 residues long. Germline values: CDR1 SGHNT, CDR2 YENEEA. DNA of the CDR3: TGTGCCAGCAGTGGACTGATGAACACTGACGCTTTCTTT. It encodes CASSGLMNTDAFF.

There are many counts of this clonotype. This chain links TRBV28 with TRBJ2-7; no firm D call. Germline CDR1 is MDHEN and CDR2 is SYDVKM. V lost 7 bases, J lost 0 bases, and 10 bases lay in between. This CDR3 comprises 13 residues. The CDR3 DNA sequence: TGTGCCAGCACCTACCGCGGCTCCTACGAGCAGTACTTC. Residues: CASTYRGSYEQYF.

This clonotype appeared many times. The V gene is TRBV19, the J gene TRBJ2-1; 10 nucleotides align to TRBD2. The CDR3 has 16 amino acids. V lost 1 base and J lost 8; bases outside the gene matches: 8. CDR1 LNHDA and CDR2 SQIVND come from the germline V gene (reference sequence). CDR3 sequence (DNA): TGTGCCAGTAGTATAGGGAGCGGGAGGGCTGTTTATGAGCAGTTCTTC. This sequence encodes CASSIGSGRAVYEQFF. Complete variable domain (other parts from reference TRBV19 and TRBJ2-1): DGGITQSPKYLFRKEGQNVTLSCEQNLNHDAMYWYRQDPGQGLRLIYYSQIVNDFQKGDIAEGYSVSREKKESFPLTVTSAQKNPTAFYLCASSIGSGRAVYEQFFGPGTRLTVL.

This clonotype was seen repeatedly, ten times or more. J is TRBJ2-3 and V is TRBV20-1, with 9 bases aligning to TRBD2. Germline lookup yields CDR1 DFQATT and CDR2 SNEGSKA (reference sequence). This CDR3 has 13 amino acids. J gave up 8 bases and V 1 base, and 4 bases lay outside the gene matches. Written as DNA, the CDR3 is TGCAGTGCTAGAGTTTTACTAGCGGGTACGCAGTATTTT. It encodes CSARVLLAGTQYF.

The sample holds a few counts of this clonotype. The V and J genes are TRBV7-2 and TRBJ2-3; D not resolved. The V gene lost 3 bases and the J gene lost 0 bases, with 10 bases spanning the gap. Germline V gene lookup returns CDR1 SGHTA and CDR2 FQGNSA. CDR3 length: 15 residues. The DNA of the CDR3 is TGTGCCAGCAGCTTCATGACTTCTAGCACAGATACGCAGTATTTT. Its translation is CASSFMTSSTDTQYF.

This clonotype was seen many times. The chain uses TRBV4-2 and TRBJ2-3, with 9 bases matching TRBD2. In germline, CDR1 is LGHNA, CDR2 YNFKEQ. CDR3 length: 17 residues. V lost 1 base to trimming and J lost 8 bases; unmatched junction nucleotides: 13. The CDR3 coding sequence is TGTGCCAGCAGCCAAGGCGGGGGGGACGGTGCTCAGGGTACGCAGTATTTT. Translated: CASSQGGGDGAQGTQYF.

This clonotype was detected ten times or more. The chain employs TRBV7-9 and TRBJ1-2; TRBD1 is a possible D gene (5 bases). From germline, CDR1 is SEHNR and CDR2 FQNEAQ (reference sequence). This CDR3 region has 13 residues. V shed 5 bases and J shed 6 bases, with 13 bases lying between them. CDR3 DNA: TGTGCCAGCAGCCCAGGTGGGGGACATGGCTACACCTTC. Encoded protein: CASSPGGGHGYTF.

This clonotype was seen ten or more times. The rearrangement uses TRBV2 and TRBJ2-1; a weak D match, TRBD2 (5 bases). The CDR3 is 14 amino acids. The germline V gene encodes CDR1 SNHLY and CDR2 FYNNEI. The V end was cut by 6 bases, the J end by 7 bases, with 16 bases between. CDR3 coding DNA: TGTGCCAGCAGGTTACCGTCGGGGTGGAATGAGCAGTTCTTC. This gives the protein CASRLPSGWNEQFF.

This clonotype was picked up many times. The chain carries TRBV29-1 and TRBJ1-2, with 12 bases lining up with TRBD1. V was clipped by 6 bases and J by 4 bases; unmatched bases: 3. Germline V gives CDR1 SQVTM, CDR2 ANQGSEA. This CDR3 is 13 amino acids long. CDR3 sequence: CSVGTGGSYGYTF. The CDR3 nucleotides are TGCAGCGTAGGGACAGGGGGCAGCTATGGCTACACCTTC.